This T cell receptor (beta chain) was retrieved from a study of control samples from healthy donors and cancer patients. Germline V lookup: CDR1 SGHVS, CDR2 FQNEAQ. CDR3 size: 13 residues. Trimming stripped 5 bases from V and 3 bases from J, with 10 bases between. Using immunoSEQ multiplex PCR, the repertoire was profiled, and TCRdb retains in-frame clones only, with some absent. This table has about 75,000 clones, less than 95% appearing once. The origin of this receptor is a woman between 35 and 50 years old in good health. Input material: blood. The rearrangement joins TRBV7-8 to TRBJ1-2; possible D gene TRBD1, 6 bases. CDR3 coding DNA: TGTGCCAGCAGCCGGGGGCTGGACTATGGCTACACCTTC. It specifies CASSRGLDYGYTF.